The clone carrying this T cell receptor beta chain has only a few counts. These data are taken from a study of blood T cell repertoires in COVID-19. Overall study context: T cells, B-cell-depleted T cells, or PBMCs supplied cDNA or gDNA.

In the study's own analysis: Nucleated cell counts were estimated from reference gene primer amplification. Assay used: immunoSEQ multiplex PCR; TCRdb lists only in-frame clones, some missing. That table supplies the V and J calls and clone size; D and trimming were determined from the DNA. The table has around 160,000 clones, 80% to 90% seen once. The CDR3 totals 12 residues. Germline loops: CDR1 MDHEN, CDR2 SYDVKM. V lost 7 bases and J 3 bases, leaving 9 bases between the germline ends. The specimen was peripheral blood. This clonotype was sampled from a woman between 65 and 79 years old with COVID-19, enrolled during active disease. J is TRBJ1-2 and V is TRBV28; no definite D call. CDR3 amino acids: CASTPRDYGYTF. CDR3 nucleotides: TGTGCCAGCACCCCCCGGGACTATGGCTACACCTTC.